The 28 T cell receptor beta chains below all came from one sample that was sequenced in a study of blood T cell repertoires in COVID-19. Assay used: immunoSEQ multiplex PCR; TCRdb lists only in-frame clones, some missing. This sample yields 150,000 to 200,000 clones, of which just under 85% are seen a single time; about a fifth belongs to the top ten. Material: peripheral blood. The receptor source for this set is a woman of 80 years or more with acute or convalescent COVID-19.

This clone was counted only a few times. This chain links TRBV15 with TRBJ2-3, with a possible D match to TRBD2 (5 bases). Germline V CDR1 and CDR2: LNHNV, YYDKDF (reference sequence). This CDR3 is 14 amino acids long. V was shortened by 1 base and J by 2 bases, with 7 bases between the two germline ends. DNA for the CDR3: TGTGCCACCAGCAGAGCTAGCTACACAGATACGCAGTATTTT. It translates to CATSRASYTDTQYF.

This clone was seen a single time. The chain couples TRBV7-7 to TRBJ2-1; D may be TRBD2 (6 bases). V gave up 4 bases and J gave up 12 bases, with 16 bases separating them. Germline V gene sequence: CDR1 SSHAT, CDR2 FNYEAQ (reference sequence). The CDR3 loop spans 13 amino acids. CDR3 loop: CASSSGLPGGQFF. As DNA, the CDR3 is TGTGCCAGCAGCTCGGGACTCCCGGGCGGGCAGTTCTTC.

The genes are TRBV30 and TRBJ1-3; 9 bases agree with TRBD1. J gave up 7 bases and V 1 base, and 14 bases lay outside the gene matches. There are 17 residues in the CDR3. Germline CDR1 and CDR2: GTSNPN and SVGIG (reference sequence). In DNA, the CDR3 is TGTGCCTGGAGTGGTCTTTCACAGGGGGCTTATAGGAACACCATATATTTT. Translated, it gives CAWSGLSQGAYRNTIYF.

This chain connects TRBV7-8 to TRBJ1-2; the match to TRBD1 covers 9 bases. Germline loops: CDR1 SGHVS, CDR2 FQNEAQ. The CDR3 contains 15 residues. V shed 3 bases and J 10 bases; nucleotides not matched to a gene: 12. This chain's CDR3 is CASSFSTGTGNPYTF. CDR3 coding DNA: TGTGCCAGCAGCTTTTCCACCGGGACAGGGAATCCCTACACCTTC.

V usage is TRBV29-1 and J usage is TRBJ1-1; weak D call: TRBD1 (5 bases). CDR1 SQVTM and CDR2 ANQGSEA come from the germline V gene. The CDR3 has 15 residues. CDR3 protein: CSGIRDLGENTEAFF. The CDR3 coding sequence is TGCAGTGGTATCAGGGATTTAGGTGAGAACACTGAAGCTTTCTTT.

This sequence joins TRBV7-6 and TRBJ1-2, with D unclear. The CDR3 has 12 amino acids. V shed 0 bases and J shed 8 bases, with 7 bases lying between them. Germline V gene lookup returns CDR1 SGHVS and CDR2 FNYEAQ. In DNA form, the CDR3 reads TGTGCCAGCAGCTTAGCAGCGGGCGGCTACACCTTC. Its translation is CASSLAAGGYTF.

The gene calls are TRBV4-3 and TRBJ1-6, with D perhaps TRBD1 (5 bases). This CDR3 spans 14 amino acids. Germline values: CDR1 LGHNA, CDR2 YSLEER. V lost 3 bases to trimming and J lost 10 bases, with 13 bases between them. The CDR3 coding sequence is TGCGCCAGCAGCCAGGTCCATGGGGGGTCACCCCTCCACTTT. Amino acid sequence: CASSQVHGGSPLHF.

V is TRBV19 and J is TRBJ1-5, with 7 bases that match TRBD1. CDR3 size: 15 residues. In germline, CDR1 is LNHDA, CDR2 SQIVND (reference sequence). V lost 5 bases to trimming and J lost 6 bases; unmatched junction nucleotides: 10. This chain's CDR3 is CASSSRTGGGQPQHF. CDR3 DNA sequence: TGTGCCAGTAGTTCCCGGACAGGCGGAGGTCAGCCCCAGCATTTT.

The V and J genes are TRBV19 and TRBJ2-1; D may be TRBD1 (5 bases). The CDR3 contains 14 residues. Germline V lookup: CDR1 LNHDA, CDR2 SQIVND (reference sequence). Between the trimmed V and J ends, which lost 0 bases and 2 bases, there was a span of 5 bases. In DNA, the CDR3 is TGTGCCAGTAGTATAGACAGGGCCTACAATGAGCAGTTCTTC. It codes for CASSIDRAYNEQFF.

The gene calls are TRBV7-9 and TRBJ2-5; 7 bases are a match to TRBD2. V lost 5 bases to trimming and J lost 2 bases; unmatched junction nucleotides: 5. This CDR3 is 14 amino acids long. Looked up from germline, CDR1 is SEHNR and CDR2 is FQNEAQ (reference sequence). The CDR3 sequence is CASSPRTSQETQYF. The CDR3 DNA is TGTGCCAGCAGCCCCAGGACTAGTCAAGAGACCCAGTACTTC. Full variable domain (missing parts from reference TRBV7-9 and TRBJ2-5): DTGVSQNPRHKITKRGQNVTFRCDPISEHNRLYWYRQTLGQGPEFLTYFQNEAQLEKSRLLSDRFSAERPKGSFSTLEIQRTEQGDSAMYLCASSPRTSQETQYFGPGTRLLVL.

The chain uses TRBV19 and TRBJ1-3; no reliable D call. The V gene lost 7 bases and the J gene lost 6 bases, with 16 bases spanning the gap. The CDR3 consists of 14 residues. The germline CDR1 and CDR2 sequences are LNHDA and SQIVND (reference sequence). CDR3 DNA sequence: TGTGCCAGTATCCCAGGAGGGCGAGTAAACACCATATATTTT. It encodes CASIPGGRVNTIYF.

The V gene is TRBV14, the J gene TRBJ2-5; D is unresolved. V lost 0 bases to trimming and J lost 6 bases, with 8 bases between them. The CDR3 sequence is 13 residues long. Germline lookup yields CDR1 SGHDN and CDR2 FVKESK. The CDR3 protein is CASSQDRSQTQYF. Written as DNA, the CDR3 is TGTGCCAGCAGCCAAGATCGAAGCCAGACCCAGTACTTC.

This chain joins TRBV20-1 and TRBJ1-2; D unclear. V dropped 3 bases and J dropped 8 bases, with 7 bases sitting between them. Germline CDR1 and CDR2: DFQATT and SNEGSKA (reference sequence). The CDR3 is made up of 10 amino acids. The CDR3 reads CSASTEGYTF. The CDR3 bases are TGCAGTGCTAGTACGGAGGGCTACACCTTC.

The genes are TRBV6-2 or TRBV6-3 and TRBJ2-2, with 11 bases identical to TRBD1. The CDR3 totals 18 residues. Germline lookup yields CDR1 MNHEY and CDR2 SVGEGT. V lost 2 bases, J lost 1 base, and 6 bases stayed unmatched. The CDR3 bases are TGTGCCAGCAGTTACAGAGGGACAGGGGGACGGAACACCGGGGAGCTGTTTTTT. As protein: CASSYRGTGGRNTGELFF.

The rearrangement joins TRBV6-2 or TRBV6-3 to TRBJ2-3, with 10 bases aligning to TRBD2. J was trimmed by 1 base and V by 4 bases; bases with no gene match: 5. Germline V gene lookup returns CDR1 MNHEY and CDR2 SVGEGT. The CDR3 length is 16 residues. The CDR3 bases are TGTGCCAGCAGTTCCCCCGGGACTAGCGGCACAGATACGCAGTATTTT. Translation gives CASSSPGTSGTDTQYF.

This chain uses TRBV29-1 with TRBJ2-7; D unresolved. V was trimmed by 7 bases and J by 0 bases, leaving 13 bases between them. The germline V gene has CDR1 SQVTM and CDR2 ANQGSEA. The CDR3 contains 13 residues. In DNA form, the CDR3 reads TGCAGCGGTCTTGAGCCGAGCTCCTACGAGCAGTACTTC. It translates to CSGLEPSSYEQYF.

The chain has TRBV5-4 and TRBJ2-6, with 11 bases matching TRBD2. CDR3 length equals 19 residues. Germline V gene data show CDR1 as SGHNT and CDR2 as YYREEE (reference sequence). J was trimmed by 2 bases and V by 3 bases; bases with no gene match: 10. The chain's CDR3 is CASSSGTSGNLPGANVLTF. The CDR3 coding sequence is TGTGCCAGCAGCTCTGGGACTAGCGGAAACCTTCCTGGGGCCAACGTCCTGACTTTC.

J is TRBJ1-2 and V is TRBV28, with 8 bases that match TRBD1. Unmatched junction bases numbered 6, after V lost 1 base and J lost 2 bases. CDR3 length: 16 residues. Germline loops: CDR1 MDHEN, CDR2 SYDVKM. The CDR3 DNA reads as TGTGCCAGCAGTTTATCCGGCACAGGGGGAAACTATGGCTACACCTTC. Protein product: CASSLSGTGGNYGYTF.

This clone was detected a few times. The chain is built from TRBV4-1 and TRBJ1-1, with D maybe TRBD1 (5 bases). Germline CDR1 and CDR2: MGHRA and YSYEKL. Trimming removed 1 base at V and 8 bases at J, with 11 bases between. This CDR3 is built from 13 residues. CDR3 DNA: TGCGCCAGCAGCCAAGGGACAATTACGGAAGCTTTCTTT. Protein sequence: CASSQGTITEAFF.

The gene calls are TRBV9 and TRBJ2-5; D may be TRBD1 (6 bases). The V gene lost 4 bases and the J gene lost 0 bases, with 13 bases spanning the gap. CDR3 length: 15 amino acids. Germline-derived CDR1 and CDR2 are SGDLS and YYNGEE. The CDR3, as DNA: TGTGCCAGCAGCCTCGGGACACTGTACCAAGAGACCCAGTACTTC. This codes for CASSLGTLYQETQYF.

The chain joins TRBV19 to TRBJ1-6, with 9 bases that match TRBD1. The CDR3 sequence is 15 residues long. CDR1 LNHDA and CDR2 SQIVND come from the germline V gene (reference sequence). J lost 10 bases, V lost 2 bases, and 6 bases had no gene match. The CDR3 DNA reads as TGTGCCAGTAGTATACCGGGACAGGGAGGCTCACCCCTCCACTTT. As protein: CASSIPGQGGSPLHF. The complete variable domain, with remaining parts taken from reference TRBV19 and TRBJ1-6, reads DGGITQSPKYLFRKEGQNVTLSCEQNLNHDAMYWYRQDPGQGLRLIYYSQIVNDFQKGDIAEGYSVSREKKESFPLTVTSAQKNPTAFYLCASSIPGQGGSPLHFGNGTRLTVT.

The chain employs TRBV9 and TRBJ2-3; D might be TRBD2 (5 bases). The germline V and J ends were trimmed by 9 bases and 5 bases, with 31 bases remaining between them. The CDR3 extends over 18 amino acids. Germline assignment: CDR1 SGDLS and CDR2 YYNGEE. CDR3 coding DNA: TGTGCCATCGCTCAATCCCCTTATCCCCCTCTGGCGGGAGATACGCAGTATTTT. Its protein is CAIAQSPYPPLAGDTQYF.

The chain recombines TRBV6-5 with TRBJ2-7, with 11 bases aligning to TRBD2. The CDR3 consists of 15 residues. The ends lost 6 bases at V and 4 bases at J; junction bases unmatched: 8. Germline lookup yields CDR1 MNHEY and CDR2 SVGAGI. Written as DNA, the CDR3 is TGTGCCAGCAGAAGACCCGGGACTAGCGGTTACGAGCAGTACTTC. Its translation: CASRRPGTSGYEQYF.

CDR3 in amino acids: CASSHGLDTQYF. The CDR3 DNA follows: TGTGCCAGTAGTCATGGGCTGGATACGCAGTATTTT. This chain uses TRBV19 with TRBJ2-3; no firm D call. This CDR3 contains 12 residues. V lost 5 bases and J 6 bases, leaving 9 bases between the germline ends. Germline V lookup: CDR1 LNHDA, CDR2 SQIVND (reference sequence).

V is TRBV4-3 and J is TRBJ1-5, with D maybe TRBD1 (6 bases). The CDR3 spans 19 residues. Looked up from germline, CDR1 is LGHNA and CDR2 is YSLEER. The V end lost 0 bases, the J end lost 2 bases, and 20 bases lay between the germline ends. CDR3: CASSQDWGLGGVGNQPQHF. Here the CDR3 DNA reads TGCGCCAGCAGCCAAGACTGGGGCTTAGGGGGGGTCGGCAATCAGCCCCAGCATTTT.

This clone was found once. The rearrangement joins TRBV5-1 to TRBJ2-7; D uncertain. Trimming cost V 2 bases and J 1 base, with 10 bases left between them. The CDR3 is 14 residues long. Germline loops: CDR1 SGHRS, CDR2 YFSETQ. CDR3 sequence: CASSFESQSYEQYF. CDR3 DNA: TGCGCCAGCAGCTTTGAATCCCAGTCCTACGAGCAGTACTTC.

The chain uses TRBV5-1 and TRBJ1-1, with D tentatively TRBD1 (5 bases). V lost 0 bases, J lost 4 bases, and 10 bases lay in between. CDR1 is SGHRS and CDR2 is YFSETQ in the germline V gene. The CDR3 runs to 14 residues. CDR3 nucleotide sequence: TGCGCCAGCAGCTTGGAGGGGTCGGGCACTGAAGCTTTCTTT. Its translation: CASSLEGSGTEAFF.

V is TRBV5-4 and J is TRBJ1-1; perhaps TRBD1 as D (6 bases). The CDR3 runs to 13 residues. V shed 4 bases and J shed 3 bases, with 10 bases lying between them. The V gene's germline CDR1 is SGHNT and CDR2 YYREEE (reference sequence). The CDR3 bases are TGTGCCAGCAGCCTAAACAGGGACACTGAAGCTTTCTTT. Translating it yields CASSLNRDTEAFF.